A selection of T cell receptor beta chains follows, all from one sample in a study of blood T cell repertoires in COVID-19. The assay was immunoSEQ multiplex PCR, and TCRdb's table has in-frame clones only and misses some. The table has 55,000 to 90,000 clones, roughly 86% seen once. The sample taken for sequencing was peripheral blood. The receptors derive from a woman in her sixties or seventies with acute or convalescent COVID-19. Both conserved end residues are part of each CDR3. Fields, in order: CDR3 DNA, CDR3 protein, clone size, V gene, D gene, CDR3 length, J gene. A D gene is named only where the DNA matches it firmly. Clone size is shown for a subset of rows, as once, few, many or a class of expanded clone.

TGTGCCAGTAGTATGGGGCAGCGTGGCGGGGCGGATACGCAGTATTTT	CASSMGQRGGADTQYF	NA	TRBV19	NA	16	TRBJ2-3
TGCAGCGCTGACAGGGTTACTCCCACTGAAGCTTTCTTT	CSADRVTPTEAFF	NA	TRBV29-1	TRBD1	13	TRBJ1-1
TGTGCCAGCAGACCTCAGTTTGTTTCCTACGAGCAGTACTTC	CASRPQFVSYEQYF	NA	TRBV2	NA	14	TRBJ2-7
TGTGCCAGCAGTTTTGCGGGCAGTAGAGCCACAGATACGCAGTATTTT	CASSFAGSRATDTQYF	once	TRBV28	NA	16	TRBJ2-3
TGTGCCAGCAGTTTGACAGGGAGGTCCTACAATGAGCAGTTCTTC	CASSLTGRSYNEQFF	NA	TRBV27	NA	15	TRBJ2-1
TGCAGCGGACAGGGACAAAACACTGAAGCTTTCTTT	CSGQGQNTEAFF	NA	TRBV29-1	TRBD1	12	TRBJ1-1
TGCGCCAGCAGCCTAAATCCTAGGGGTGGGAATGAAAAACTGTTTTTT	CASSLNPRGGNEKLFF	NA	TRBV4-1	NA	16	TRBJ1-4
TGTGCCAGCAGTGAAGTTTCAGGGGACACTGAAGCTTTCTTT	CASSEVSGDTEAFF	NA	TRBV6-1	NA	14	TRBJ1-1
TGTGCCAGTAGTCTAGGCGGCGGTCGAGCAGGGGTTTCACCCCTCCACTTT	CASSLGGGRAGVSPLHF	NA	TRBV19	NA	17	TRBJ1-6
TGTGCCAGCAGCTTACGGGACACAGGGTTCTGGGATGGCTACACCTTC	CASSLRDTGFWDGYTF	NA	TRBV7-8	NA	16	TRBJ1-2
TGTGCCAGCAGCATCAGTCACGGCAATCAGCCCCAGCATTTT	CASSISHGNQPQHF	NA	TRBV7-2	NA	14	TRBJ1-5
TGTGCCAGCAGCGTACAAGGGGCCACAGATACGCAGTATTTT	CASSVQGATDTQYF	NA	TRBV11-3	NA	14	TRBJ2-3
TGTGCCAGCAGCCAGGGCACTGAAGCTTTCTTT	CASSQGTEAFF	few	TRBV12-3/TRBV12-4	NA	11	TRBJ1-1
TGTGCCAGCAGCTTAGTTGGTACAGGGGGCCCATCGGGCGCTTTCTTT	CASSLVGTGGPSGAFF	few	TRBV7-2	TRBD1	16	TRBJ1-1
TGTGCCAGCATGCGACAGGGGGGGACCCAGTACTTC	CASMRQGGTQYF	NA	TRBV25-1	TRBD1	12	TRBJ2-5
TGTGCCAGCAGCCGTGCGTCCGGGAGAGCCGATACGCAGTATTTT	CASSRASGRADTQYF	NA	TRBV7-3	NA	15	TRBJ2-3
TGTGCCAGCAGCCAAGCTTTGGAGACCCAGTACTTC	CASSQALETQYF	once	TRBV3-1/TRBV3-2	NA	12	TRBJ2-5
TGTGCCAGCAGCTTCGTCGGGGGTCAGGAGCAGTTCTTC	CASSFVGGQEQFF	NA	TRBV11-3	NA	13	TRBJ2-1